This T cell receptor beta chain was captured in a study of memory CD4+ T cells and cytomegalovirus serostatus. About the study: Donors were healthy Belgian adults, 9 or 10 CMV seropositive and about 24 seronegative.

Sequenced by immunoSEQ multiplex PCR; TCRdb stores in-frame clones only, minus some. Counted here are 35,000 to 40,000 clones, 79% occurring once; the ten biggest clones make up approximately 5%. Study-wide findings and caveats: Median bootstrapped AUC for CMV status was just under 0.97 originally, 0.85 to 0.92 US-trained. Suggested: most of the CMV-linked TCR signature lies in CD4+ memory cells. CD4+ memory repertoires contained about two fifths of the 164 reported CMV TCRbeta sequences.

The sort gate was single viable CD3+CD4+CD8-CD45RO+ cells for memory CD4+ T cells. In germline, CDR1 is MNHNS, CDR2 SASEGT. CDR3 length: 14 amino acids. Trimming pared 4 bases from V and 1 base from J, leaving 11 bases between. Notes on this clone: Its antigen is unidentified.

The TCR originated in an adult in good health and CMV-seropositive. Sequencing was done on a sample of memory CD4+ T cells from blood. This chain uses TRBV6-1 with TRBJ2-7; the D gene could be TRBD1 or TRBD2 (7 bases each). The DNA of the CDR3 is TGTGCCAGCAGTGCGCAGGGGGGGTCCTACGAGCAGTACTTC. This sequence encodes CASSAQGGSYEQYF.